What follows is one T cell receptor (beta chain) and its context. No antigen is known for it. Researchers ran the PCR with 60 Vbeta and 13 Jbeta primers. Profiling relied on immunoSEQ multiplex PCR, and the TCRdb table lists in-frame clones only, not all of them. Of more than 90,000 clones in the sample, 81% were seen once. These data come from a study of cytomegalovirus exposure and HLA in healthy donors. Study as a whole: Of 300 to 500 genotyped donors, approximately 84% clustered with self-reported Caucasian donors.

Study conclusions and caveats: The number of N-insertions in an Asian-associated ancestry cluster was reportedly below the 666-donor mean in a later analysis. Researchers reported in a later analysis that a missense DCLRE1C variant was tied to TCR beta V- and J-gene trimming.

The germline V gene encodes CDR1 SEHNR and CDR2 FQNEAQ (reference sequence). The CDR3 is 16 amino acids. V gave up 5 bases and J gave up 1 base; unmatched junction bases: 8. The sequencing sample was made of PBMCs. This sequence originates from a woman aged 70 to 79 in good health and CMV-seropositive. The chain uses TRBV7-9 and TRBJ2-4; 7 nucleotides match TRBD2. The CDR3: CASSPLATNAKNIQYF. As DNA, the CDR3 is TGTGCCAGCAGCCCACTAGCGACCAACGCCAAAAACATTCAGTACTTC.